This TCR beta chain was identified in a study of shared clonotypes between healthy human individuals. Study-level results: Generally, estimated richness proved larger in naive subsets than it did in memory subsets.

All of the donors resided in Nashville, Tennessee, and each was a Caucasian adult. Once extracted for a subset, genomic DNA was divided evenly among several immunoSEQ plates. The input for sorted-subset replicate PCRs was around 210 ng DNA, some 30,000 T cell genomes. Measured with immunoSEQ multiplex PCR; TCRdb has only the in-frame clones, and not every one. The sample has some 2.3 million clones; more than 85% are singletons. Concerning this clone: The antigen remains undetermined.

Germline assignment: CDR1 SNHLY and CDR2 FYNNEI. J lost 4 bases, V lost 8 bases, and 5 bases had no gene match. This CDR3 is 13 amino acids long. The material sequenced was naive CD4+ T cells from PBMCs. Subset specified: CD45RA+ positively selected. The clonotype was recovered from a man aged 18 to 29 in good health. Some clones in this sample may be carry-over from other donors' samples. This rearrangement joins TRBV2 to TRBJ2-1; 7 nucleotides align to TRBD2. In DNA, the CDR3 is TGTGCCAGCGCGCTAGCGGTTTACAATGAGCAGTTCTTC. This gives the protein CASALAVYNEQFF.